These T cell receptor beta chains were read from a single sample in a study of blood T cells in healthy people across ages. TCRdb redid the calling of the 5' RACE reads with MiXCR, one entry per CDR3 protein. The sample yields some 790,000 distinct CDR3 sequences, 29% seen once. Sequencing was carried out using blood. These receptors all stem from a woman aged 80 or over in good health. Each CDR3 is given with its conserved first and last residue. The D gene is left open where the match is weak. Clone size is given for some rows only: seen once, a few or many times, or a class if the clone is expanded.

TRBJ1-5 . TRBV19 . TGTGCCAGTAGGAACAGGGATGGGTTGAATCAGCCCCAGCATTTT CASRNRDGLNQPQHF
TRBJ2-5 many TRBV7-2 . TGTGCCAGCAGCTTAAGGACACAAGAGACCCAGTACTTC CASSLRTQETQYF
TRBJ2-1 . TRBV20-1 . TGCAGTGCTAGGGGGGGTGCGTCAAGGGGTTACAATGAGCAGTTCTTC CSARGGASRGYNEQFF
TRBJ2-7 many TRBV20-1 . TGCAGTGCTAGACCCCCGGGCAGGTCCTACGAGCAGTACTTC CSARPPGRSYEQYF
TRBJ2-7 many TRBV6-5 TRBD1 TGTGCCAGCAGCCAGGGGGCTGTTCAGGGCGAGCAGTACTTC CASSQGAVQGEQYF
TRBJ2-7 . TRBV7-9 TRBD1 TGTGCCAGCAGCCCCATAGGGTGGGGACAGGGCTACGAGCAGTACTTC CASSPIGWGQGYEQYF
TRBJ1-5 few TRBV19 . TGTGCCAGTCATGGTAGCAATCAGCCCCAGCATTTT CASHGSNQPQHF
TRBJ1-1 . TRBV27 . TGTGCCAGCAGTTTAGACCCAGGGCCCCGTGAAGCTTTCTTT CASSLDPGPREAFF
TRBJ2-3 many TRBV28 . TGTGCCAGCAGTGTAAGGACAGATACGCAGTATTTT CASSVRTDTQYF
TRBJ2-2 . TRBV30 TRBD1 TGTGCCTGGAGTGGGGGCCGGACAGGGACCGGGGAGCTGTTTTTT CAWSGGRTGTGELFF
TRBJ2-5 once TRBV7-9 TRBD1 TGTGCCAGCAGCTTGGGATTCCAGGGGGCGGGAGAGACCCAGTACTTC CASSLGFQGAGETQYF
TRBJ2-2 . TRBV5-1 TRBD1 TGCGCCAGCAGCGACGGACAGGGAAACACCGGGGAGCGGTTTTTT CASSDGQGNTGERFF
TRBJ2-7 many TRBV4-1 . TGCGCCAGCAGCCAGCCGGGCGGGGACGAGCAGTACTTC CASSQPGGDEQYF
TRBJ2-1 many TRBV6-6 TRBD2 TGTGCCAGCCTTGATAGGGGCGGGGGGATATACAATGAGCAGTTCTTC CASLDRGGGIYNEQFF
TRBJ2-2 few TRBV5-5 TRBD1 TGTGCCAGCAGCCCAAGGACAGGGGTTGTGTCCGGGGAGCTGTTTTTT CASSPRTGVVSGELFF
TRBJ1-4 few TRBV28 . TGTGCCAACAGTTTAATGTTGGCAGTGGGGGAAAAACTGTTTTTT CANSLMLAVGEKLFF
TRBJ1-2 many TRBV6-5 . TGTGCCAGCAGTTACTCCACAAAGCACGGAATTGGGTATGGCTACACCTTC CASSYSTKHGIGYGYTF
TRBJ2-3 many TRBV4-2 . TGTGCCAGCAGCCAAGATAAGATGGGGGCTAACACGCAGTATTTT CASSQDKMGANTQYF
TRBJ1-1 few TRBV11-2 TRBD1 TGTGCCAGCAGTTGGAGACAGGGTTATCGGACTGAAGCTTTCTTT CASSWRQGYRTEAFF
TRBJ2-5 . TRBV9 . TGTGCCAGCAGCGCCCACGGGGCGCTAGAGAGCTACAATGAGCAGTACTTC CASSAHGALESYNEQYF
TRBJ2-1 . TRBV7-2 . TGTGCCAGCAGCTTATTCAGGGTTAATGAGCAGTTCTTC CASSLFRVNEQFF
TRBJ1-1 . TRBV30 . TGTGCCTGGACGGGGCGGGGGAACACTGAAGCTTTCTTT CAWTGRGNTEAFF
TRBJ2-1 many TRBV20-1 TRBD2 TGCAGTGCTAGAGATCGACTAGCGGGGACTACAATGACAGGGCAGTTCTTC CSARDRLAGTTMTGQFF
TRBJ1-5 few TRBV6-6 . TGTGCCAGCAGTTACTCCTCCCGCCGGGGGAGCAATCAGCCCCAGCATTTT CASSYSSRRGSNQPQHF
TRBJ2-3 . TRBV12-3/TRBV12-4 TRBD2 TGTGCCAGCAGGAGGGGGCCTAGCGGGGGTACAGATGCGCAGTATTTT CASRRGPSGGTDAQYF
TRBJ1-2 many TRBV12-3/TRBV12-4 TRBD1 TGTGCCAGCAGTCACCTTAACAGGGGTGGCTACACCTTC CASSHLNRGGYTF
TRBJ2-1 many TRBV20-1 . TGCAGTGCTAGAGATCAAAATGAGCAGTTCTTC CSARDQNEQFF
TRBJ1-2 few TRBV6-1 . TGTGCCAGCAGTGGGGGACTCCTTGGAGGCTATGGCTACACCTTC CASSGGLLGGYGYTF
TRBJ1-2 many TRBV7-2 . TGTGCCAGCAGTCCAGTGGAGGGCCTGCTCTATGGCTACACCTTC CASSPVEGLLYGYTF
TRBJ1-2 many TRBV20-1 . TGCAGTGCTAGAGATGCCCTCATCGACGGTGGCTACACCTTC CSARDALIDGGYTF
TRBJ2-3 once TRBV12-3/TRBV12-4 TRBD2 TGTGCCAGCAAAGGGGGGACTAGCGGGGGGAGTGCAGATACGGAGTATTTT CASKGGTSGGSADTEYF
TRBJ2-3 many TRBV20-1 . TGCAGTGCTTCCAGGGGCACAGATACGCAGTATTTT CSASRGTDTQYF
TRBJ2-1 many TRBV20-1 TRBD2 TGCAGTGCTAAGGGCGACGGGGGGGCGGGTGAGCAGTTCTTC CSAKGDGGAGEQFF
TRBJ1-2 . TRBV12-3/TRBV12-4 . TGTGCCACCTCGGGGTTCACCTCTAACTATGGCTACACCTTC CATSGFTSNYGYTF
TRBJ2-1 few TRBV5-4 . TGTGCCAGCAGCTTACGACAACCCGCAACTGAGCAGTTCTTC CASSLRQPATEQFF
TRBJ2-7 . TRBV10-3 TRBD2 TGTGCCATCGACGGTAGCGGGGGAGGCTACGAGCAGTACTTC CAIDGSGGGYEQYF
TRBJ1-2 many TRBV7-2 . TGTGCCAGCAGCTTTCGTTCAGAGCTCTATGGCTACACCTTC CASSFRSELYGYTF
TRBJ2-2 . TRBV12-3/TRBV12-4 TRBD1 TGTGCCAGCAGTAAGTCCACAGGGGGCGTGGGCTTCACCGGGGAGCTGTTTTTT CASSKSTGGVGFTGELFF
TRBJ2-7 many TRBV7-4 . TGTGCCAGCACCGCCCTGAACGAGCAGTACTTC CASTALNEQYF
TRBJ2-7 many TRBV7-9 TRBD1 TGTGCCAGCAAACAGGGGAGCTCCTACGAGCAGTACTTC CASKQGSSYEQYF
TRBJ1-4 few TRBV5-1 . TGCGCCAGCAGACCCGCGCAGGGCAAGGGTGAAAAACTGTTTTTT CASRPAQGKGEKLFF
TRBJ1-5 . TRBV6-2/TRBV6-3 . TGTGCCAGCAGTTACTCGATTTGGGCTAAAGGGCTCCGAGATCAGCCCCAGCATTTT CASSYSIWAKGLRDQPQHF
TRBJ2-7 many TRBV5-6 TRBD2 TGTGCCAGCAGCTTGGACCCGACTAGCGTCGGCTGGGACGAGCAGTACTTC CASSLDPTSVGWDEQYF
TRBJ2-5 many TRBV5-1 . TGCGCCAGCAGCTTGTTTAAATCGCCAGACTTAGCTCAAGAGACCCAGTACTTC CASSLFKSPDLAQETQYF
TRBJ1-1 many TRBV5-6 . TGTGCCAGCAGCTTGGCGGGGGCGACAACAAACACTGAAGCTTTCTTT CASSLAGATTNTEAFF
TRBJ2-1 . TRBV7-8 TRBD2 TGTGCCAGCCTCGAGCGGGGGGACTACAATGAGCAGTTCTTC CASLERGDYNEQFF
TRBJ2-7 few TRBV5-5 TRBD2 TGTGCCAGCAGCTTGCTACTAGCGGCTTACGAGCAGTACTTC CASSLLLAAYEQYF
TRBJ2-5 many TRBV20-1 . TGCAGTGCACGCCGGGACCCCGGAGGAAAGACCCAGTACTTC CSARRDPGGKTQYF
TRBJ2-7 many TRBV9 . TGTGCCAGCAGCGTAGGACAGGCCCTCTACGAGCAGTACTTC CASSVGQALYEQYF
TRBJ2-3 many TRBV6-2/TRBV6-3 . TGTGCCAGCAGTTACTCGAGTCAAAGTATCATTAATGCAGATACGCAGTATTTT CASSYSSQSIINADTQYF
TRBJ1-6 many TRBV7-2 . TGTGCCAGCAGCCCAAGGTCGGAATATAATTCACCCCTCCACTTT CASSPRSEYNSPLHF
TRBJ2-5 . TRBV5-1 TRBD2 TGCGCCAGCAGCCCACTAGCGCAGCAAGAGACCCAGTACTTC CASSPLAQQETQYF
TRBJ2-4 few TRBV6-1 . TGTGCCACTTTACAGGGTGGGGGCAAAAACATTCAGTACTTC CATLQGGGKNIQYF